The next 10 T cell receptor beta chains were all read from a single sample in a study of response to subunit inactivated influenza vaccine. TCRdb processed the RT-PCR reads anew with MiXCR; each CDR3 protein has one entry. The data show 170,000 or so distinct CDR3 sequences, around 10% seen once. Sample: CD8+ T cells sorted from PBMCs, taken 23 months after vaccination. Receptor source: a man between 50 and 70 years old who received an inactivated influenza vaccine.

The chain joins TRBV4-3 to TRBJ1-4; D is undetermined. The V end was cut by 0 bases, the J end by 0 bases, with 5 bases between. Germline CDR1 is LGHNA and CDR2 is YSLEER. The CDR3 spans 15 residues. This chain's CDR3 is CASSQDGATNEKLFF. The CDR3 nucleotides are TGCGCCAGCAGCCAAGATGGGGCAACTAATGAAAAACTGTTTTTT.

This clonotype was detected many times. The CDR3 region has the DNA TGTGCCAGCAGTCCTTTCCCCCGGGGAGGGCCCAACACCGGGGAGCTGTTTTTT. It yields the protein CASSPFPRGGPNTGELFF. The rearrangement joins TRBV6-1 to TRBJ2-2, with 7 nucleotides matching TRBD2. The CDR3 is 18 residues long. Germline trimming cut 5 bases from V and 2 bases from J; bases unmatched to any gene: 14. Germline V lookup: CDR1 MNHNS, CDR2 SASEGT.

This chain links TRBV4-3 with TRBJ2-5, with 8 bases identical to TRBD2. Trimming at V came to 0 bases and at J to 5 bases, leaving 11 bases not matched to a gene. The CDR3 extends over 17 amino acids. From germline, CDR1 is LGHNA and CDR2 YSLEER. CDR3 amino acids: CASSQDGGVRGSETQYF. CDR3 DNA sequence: TGCGCCAGCAGCCAAGACGGGGGGGTACGGGGTTCTGAGACCCAGTACTTC.

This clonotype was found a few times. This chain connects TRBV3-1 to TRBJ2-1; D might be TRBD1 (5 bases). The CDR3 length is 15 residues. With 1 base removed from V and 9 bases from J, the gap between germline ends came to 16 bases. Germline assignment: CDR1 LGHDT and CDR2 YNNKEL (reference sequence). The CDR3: CASSQAISGYPEQFF. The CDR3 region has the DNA TGTGCCAGCAGCCAAGCGATTTCAGGGTATCCTGAGCAGTTCTTC.

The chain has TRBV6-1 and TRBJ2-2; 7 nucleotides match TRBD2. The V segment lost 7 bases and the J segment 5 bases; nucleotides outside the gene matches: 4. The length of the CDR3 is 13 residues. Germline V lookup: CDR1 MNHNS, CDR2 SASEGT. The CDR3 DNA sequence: TGTGCCAGCACCCGGGGGGAGACCGGGGAGCTGTTTTTT. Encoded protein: CASTRGETGELFF.

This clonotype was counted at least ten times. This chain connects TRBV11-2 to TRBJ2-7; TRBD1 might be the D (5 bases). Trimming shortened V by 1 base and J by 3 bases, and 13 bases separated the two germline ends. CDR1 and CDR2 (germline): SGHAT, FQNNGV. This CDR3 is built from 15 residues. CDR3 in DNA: TGTGCCAGCAGCTTAGGGACAACGGGTTACTACGAGCAGTACTTC. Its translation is CASSLGTTGYYEQYF.

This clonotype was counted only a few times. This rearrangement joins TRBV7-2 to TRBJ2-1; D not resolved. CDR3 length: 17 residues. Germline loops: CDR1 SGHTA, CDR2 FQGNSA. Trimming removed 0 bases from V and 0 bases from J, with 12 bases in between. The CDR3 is CASSLALGTDSYNEQFF. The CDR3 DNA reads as TGTGCCAGCAGCTTAGCTTTGGGCACCGACTCCTACAATGAGCAGTTCTTC. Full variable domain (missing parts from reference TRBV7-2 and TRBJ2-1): GAGVSQSPSNKVTEKGKDVELRCDPISGHTALYWYRQSLGQGLEFLIYFQGNSAPDKSGLPSDRFSAERTGGSVSTLTIQRTQQEDSAVYLCASSLALGTDSYNEQFFGPGTRLTVL.

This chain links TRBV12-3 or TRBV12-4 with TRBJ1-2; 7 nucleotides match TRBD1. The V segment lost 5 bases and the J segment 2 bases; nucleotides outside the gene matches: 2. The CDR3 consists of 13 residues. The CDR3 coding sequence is TGTGCCAGCAGTGGACAGGCGAACTATGGCTACACCTTC. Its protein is CASSGQANYGYTF.

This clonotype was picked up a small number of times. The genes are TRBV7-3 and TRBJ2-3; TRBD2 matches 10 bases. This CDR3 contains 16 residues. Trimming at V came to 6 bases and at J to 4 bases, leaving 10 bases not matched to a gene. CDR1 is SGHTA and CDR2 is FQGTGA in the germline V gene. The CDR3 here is CASSRQAGGTPDTQYF. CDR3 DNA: TGTGCCAGCAGTCGCCAAGCGGGAGGGACGCCAGATACGCAGTATTTT.

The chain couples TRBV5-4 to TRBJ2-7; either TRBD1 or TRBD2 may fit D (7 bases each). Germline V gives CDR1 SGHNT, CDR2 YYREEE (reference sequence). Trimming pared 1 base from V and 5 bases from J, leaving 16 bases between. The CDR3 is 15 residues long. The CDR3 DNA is TGTGCCAGCAGCTTGACCTGGGGAGGGGGCAACGAGCAGTACTTC. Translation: CASSLTWGGGNEQYF.